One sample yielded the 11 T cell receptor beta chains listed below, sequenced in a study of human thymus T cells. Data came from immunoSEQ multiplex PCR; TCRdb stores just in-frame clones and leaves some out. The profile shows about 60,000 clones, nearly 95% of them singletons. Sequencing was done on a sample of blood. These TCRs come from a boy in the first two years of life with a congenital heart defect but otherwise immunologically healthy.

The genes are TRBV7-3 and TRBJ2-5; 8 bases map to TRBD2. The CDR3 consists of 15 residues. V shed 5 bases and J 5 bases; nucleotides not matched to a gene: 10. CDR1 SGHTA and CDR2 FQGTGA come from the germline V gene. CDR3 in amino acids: CASSPGRASGETQYF. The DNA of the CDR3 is TGTGCCAGCAGCCCGGGGCGGGCTAGCGGGGAGACCCAGTACTTC.

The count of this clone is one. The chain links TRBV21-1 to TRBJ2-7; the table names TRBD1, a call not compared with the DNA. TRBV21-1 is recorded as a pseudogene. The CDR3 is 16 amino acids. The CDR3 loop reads CASSKALGGCTGEQYF. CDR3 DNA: TGTGCCAGCAGCAAAGCGCTAGGTGGCTGCACAGGGGAGCAGTACTTC.

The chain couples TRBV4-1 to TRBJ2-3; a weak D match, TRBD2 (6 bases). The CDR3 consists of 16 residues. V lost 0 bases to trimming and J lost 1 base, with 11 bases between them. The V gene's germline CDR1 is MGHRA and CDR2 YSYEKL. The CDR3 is CASSQERWEGTDTQYF. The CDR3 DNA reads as TGCGCCAGCAGCCAAGAGAGGTGGGAGGGCACAGATACGCAGTATTTT.

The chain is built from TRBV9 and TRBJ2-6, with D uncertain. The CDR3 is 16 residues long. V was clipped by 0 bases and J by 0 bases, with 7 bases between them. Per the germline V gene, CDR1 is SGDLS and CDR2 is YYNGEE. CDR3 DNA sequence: TGTGCCAGCAGCGTAGTCCCGAGCTCTGGGGCCAACGTCCTGACTTTC. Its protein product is CASSVVPSSGANVLTF.

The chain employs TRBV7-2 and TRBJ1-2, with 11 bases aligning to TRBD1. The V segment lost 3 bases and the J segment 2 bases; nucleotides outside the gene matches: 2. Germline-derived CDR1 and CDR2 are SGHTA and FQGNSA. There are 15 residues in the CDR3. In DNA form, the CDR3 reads TGTGCCAGCAGCTTGGGGACAGGGGGAAACTATGGCTACACCTTC. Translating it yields CASSLGTGGNYGYTF.

The chain's CDR3 is CASSLGGWNTEAFF. The DNA of the CDR3 is TGCGCCAGCAGCTTGGGGGGGTGGAACACTGAAGCTTTCTTT. The chain couples TRBV5-1 to TRBJ1-1; tentatively, D is TRBD1 (5 bases). Germline CDR1 and CDR2: SGHRS and YFSETQ. V dropped 0 bases and J dropped 1 base, with 7 bases sitting between them. The CDR3 has 14 residues.

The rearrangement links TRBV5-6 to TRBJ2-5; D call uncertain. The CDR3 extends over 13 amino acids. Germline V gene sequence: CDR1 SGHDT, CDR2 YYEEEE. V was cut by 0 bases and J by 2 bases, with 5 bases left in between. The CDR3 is CASSLGRQETQYF. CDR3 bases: TGTGCCAGCAGCTTGGGGAGACAAGAGACCCAGTACTTC.

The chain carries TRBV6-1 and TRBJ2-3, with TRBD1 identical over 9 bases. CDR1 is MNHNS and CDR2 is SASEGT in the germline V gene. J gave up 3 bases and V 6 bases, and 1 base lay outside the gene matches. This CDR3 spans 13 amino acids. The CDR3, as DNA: TGTGCCAGCAGGGGGACAGGGACAGATACGCAGTATTTT. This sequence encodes CASRGTGTDTQYF.

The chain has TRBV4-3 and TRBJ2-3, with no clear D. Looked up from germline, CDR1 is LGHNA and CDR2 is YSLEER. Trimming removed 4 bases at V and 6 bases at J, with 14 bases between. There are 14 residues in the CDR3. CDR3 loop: CASSLKIGSDTQYF. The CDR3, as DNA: TGCGCCAGCAGCCTTAAGATAGGAAGCGATACGCAGTATTTT.

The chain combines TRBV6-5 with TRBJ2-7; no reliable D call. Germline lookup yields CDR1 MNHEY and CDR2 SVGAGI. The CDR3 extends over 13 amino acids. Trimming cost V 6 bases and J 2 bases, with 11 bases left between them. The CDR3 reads CASRSPLTYEQYF. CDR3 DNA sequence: TGTGCCAGCAGGAGTCCATTGACCTACGAGCAGTACTTC.

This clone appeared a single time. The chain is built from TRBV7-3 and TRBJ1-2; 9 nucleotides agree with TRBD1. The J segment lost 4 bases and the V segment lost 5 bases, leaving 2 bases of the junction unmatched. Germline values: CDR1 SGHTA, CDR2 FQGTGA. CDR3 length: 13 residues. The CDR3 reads CASSPGQGYGYTF. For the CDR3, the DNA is TGTGCCAGCAGCCCGGGACAGGGCTATGGCTACACCTTC. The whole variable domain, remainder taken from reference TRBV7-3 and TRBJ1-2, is GAGVSQTPSNKVTEKGKYVELRCDPISGHTALYWYRQSLGQGPEFLIYFQGTGAADDSGLPNDRFFAVRPEGSVSTLKIQRTERGDSAVYLCASSPGQGYGYTFGSGTRLTVV.